One and the same sample provided the 3 T cell receptor beta chains below, sequenced in a study of T cells in Graves' hyperthyroidism and ophthalmopathy. TCR beta CDR3 region amplification was performed from RNA transcripts. TCR CDR3 underwent first-round RT-PCR with the HTBI primer set. TCRdb processed the multiplex PCR reads anew with MiXCR; each CDR3 protein has one entry. The sample has 490,000 or so distinct CDR3 sequences, 46% seen once; the top ten hold about two fifths. Sequencing was done on a sample of peripheral blood or thyroid tissue (not recorded which). These receptors came from an adult woman with Graves' disease, either hyperthyroidism or ophthalmopathy (not recorded which).

This clonotype was found a few times. CDR3 sequence: CASSPRTGGSYGYTF. The CDR3 DNA reads TGCGCCAGCAGCCCGCGGACAGGGGGCTCGTATGGCTACACCTTC. The chain has TRBV4-1 and TRBJ1-2; 11 bases align to TRBD1. This CDR3 region has 15 residues. Germline-derived CDR1 and CDR2 are MGHRA and YSYEKL. The junction had 6 bases not matched to a gene; V was cut back by 4 bases and J by 5 bases.

This clonotype was recorded at least ten times. The V call is TRBV29-1, the J call TRBJ1-2; unclear D gene. V was shortened by 0 bases and J by 7 bases, with 9 bases between the two germline ends. Germline loops: CDR1 SQVTM, CDR2 ANQGSEA. This CDR3 contains 12 residues. The DNA for the CDR3 is TGCAGCGTTGAAGATCAGGCGGTTGGCTACACCTTC. Translated, it gives CSVEDQAVGYTF. Full variable domain (remainder filled in from reference TRBV29-1 and TRBJ1-2): SAVISQKPSRDICQRGTSLTIQCQVDSQVTMMFWYRQQPGQSLTLIATANQGSEATYESGFVIDKFPISRPNLTFSTLTVSNMSPEDSSIYLCSVEDQAVGYTFGSGTRLTVV.

The chain links TRBV7-2 to TRBJ2-5; 7 bases fit TRBD2. The CDR3 is 14 amino acids. The germline V gene has CDR1 SGHTA and CDR2 FQGNSA. With V trimmed by 1 base and J by 3 bases, 2 bases remained unmatched. CDR3 amino acids: CASSLDAGEETQYF. In DNA, the CDR3 is TGTGCCAGCAGCTTAGATGCGGGAGAAGAGACCCAGTACTTC.